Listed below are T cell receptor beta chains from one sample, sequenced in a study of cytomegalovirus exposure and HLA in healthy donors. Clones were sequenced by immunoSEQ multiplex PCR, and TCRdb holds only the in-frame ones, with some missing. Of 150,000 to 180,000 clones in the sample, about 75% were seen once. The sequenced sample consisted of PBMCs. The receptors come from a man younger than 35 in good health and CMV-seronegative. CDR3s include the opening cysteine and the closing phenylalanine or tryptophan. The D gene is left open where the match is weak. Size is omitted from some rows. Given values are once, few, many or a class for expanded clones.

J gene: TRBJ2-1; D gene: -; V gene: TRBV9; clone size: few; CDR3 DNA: TGTGCCAGCAGCGTAGCTGGACGCTCCTCGGGATACAATGAGCAGTTCTTC; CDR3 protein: CASSVAGRSSGYNEQFF
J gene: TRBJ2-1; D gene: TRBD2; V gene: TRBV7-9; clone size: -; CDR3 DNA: TGTGCCAGCAGCTCGTCACTAGCGCGTACCTACAATGAGCAGTTCTTC; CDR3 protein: CASSSSLARTYNEQFF
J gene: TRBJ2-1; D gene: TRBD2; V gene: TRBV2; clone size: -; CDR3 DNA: TGTGCCAGCAAGCGGGAGTATTCTTACAATGAGCAGTTCTTC; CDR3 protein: CASKREYSYNEQFF
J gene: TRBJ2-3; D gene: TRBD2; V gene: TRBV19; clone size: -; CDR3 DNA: TGTGCCAGTAGTACTCATTTAGCGGGAGAAACAGATACGCAGTATTTT; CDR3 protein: CASSTHLAGETDTQYF
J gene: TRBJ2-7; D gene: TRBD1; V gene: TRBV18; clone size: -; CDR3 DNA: TGTGCCAGCTCACCGAGGACAGGCGTACGTTCGCAGTACTTC; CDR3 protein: CASSPRTGVRSQYF
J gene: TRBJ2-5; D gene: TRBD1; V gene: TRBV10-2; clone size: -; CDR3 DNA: TGCGCCAGCAGTCCCTCCGTGGGACAGGGGGGCCAAGAGACCCAGTACTTC; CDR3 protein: CASSPSVGQGGQETQYF
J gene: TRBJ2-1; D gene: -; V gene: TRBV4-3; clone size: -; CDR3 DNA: TGCGCCAGCAGCCAAGATAGGCTCAAAGGCCTAGCCTCCTACAATGAGCAGTTCTTC; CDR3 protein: CASSQDRLKGLASYNEQFF
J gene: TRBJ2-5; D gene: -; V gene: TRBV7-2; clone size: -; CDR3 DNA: TGTGCCAGCAGCTTAGGGGAGTGGGAAGAGACCCAGTACTTC; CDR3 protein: CASSLGEWEETQYF
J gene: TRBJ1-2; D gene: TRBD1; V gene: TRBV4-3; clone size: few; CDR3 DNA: TGCGCCAGCAGCCAAGTCAGCGCGACAGGGTATGGTTATGGCTACACCTTC; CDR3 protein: CASSQVSATGYGYGYTF
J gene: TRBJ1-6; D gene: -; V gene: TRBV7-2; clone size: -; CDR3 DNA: TGTGCCAGCAGCCCCTGGGGGGGAAGCAATTCACCCCTCCACTTT; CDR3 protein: CASSPWGGSNSPLHF
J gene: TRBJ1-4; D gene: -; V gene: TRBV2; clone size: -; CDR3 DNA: TGTGCCAGCAGGGAGGAGTGGGAAAAACTGTTTTTT; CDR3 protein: CASREEWEKLFF
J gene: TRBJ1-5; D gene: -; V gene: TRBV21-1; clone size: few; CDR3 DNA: TGTGCCAGAGAGATGGACAGCCTAAAGGGTCATCAGCCCCAGCATTTT; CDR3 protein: CAREMDSLKGHQPQHF
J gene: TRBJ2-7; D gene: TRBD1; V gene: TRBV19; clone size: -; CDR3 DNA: TGTGCCAGTAGTGACAGGGGAAGTGCGAACTCCTACGAGCAGTACTTC; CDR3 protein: CASSDRGSANSYEQYF
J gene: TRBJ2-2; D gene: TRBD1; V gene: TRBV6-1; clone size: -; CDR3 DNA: TGTGCCAGTTCGCCGGGACAGGTATTCACCGGGGAGCTGTTTTTT; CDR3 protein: CASSPGQVFTGELFF
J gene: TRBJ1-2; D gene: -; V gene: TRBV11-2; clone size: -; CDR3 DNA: TGTGCCGTAGGGGCAGACTCCTATGGCTACACCTTC; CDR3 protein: CAVGADSYGYTF
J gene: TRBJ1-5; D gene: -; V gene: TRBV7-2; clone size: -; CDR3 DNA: TGTGCCAGCAGCCCAGACAGGAGCAATCAGCCCCAGCATTTT; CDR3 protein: CASSPDRSNQPQHF
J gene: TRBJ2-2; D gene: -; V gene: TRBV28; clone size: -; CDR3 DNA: TGTGCCAGCAGTCTCAACTTGTTCGCGAACACCGGGGAGCTGTTTTTT; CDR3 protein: CASSLNLFANTGELFF
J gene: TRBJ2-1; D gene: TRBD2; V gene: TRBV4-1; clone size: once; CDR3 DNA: TGCGCCAGCAGCCATCCTAGCGGCAGGGCGAACAATGAGCAGTTCTTC; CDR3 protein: CASSHPSGRANNEQFF
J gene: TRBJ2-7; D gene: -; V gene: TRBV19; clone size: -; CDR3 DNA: TGTGCCAGTAGTGCCACTAGAGACGAGCAGTACTTC; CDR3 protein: CASSATRDEQYF
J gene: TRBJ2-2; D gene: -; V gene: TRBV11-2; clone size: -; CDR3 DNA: TGTGCCAGCAGCTTAGGAGGCCCCTGGGGGGAGCTGTTTTTT; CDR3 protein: CASSLGGPWGELFF
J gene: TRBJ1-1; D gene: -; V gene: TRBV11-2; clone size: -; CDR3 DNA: TGTGCCAGCAGTCCTTATTTCCGTAGCAGCACTGAAGCTTTCTTT; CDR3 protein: CASSPYFRSSTEAFF
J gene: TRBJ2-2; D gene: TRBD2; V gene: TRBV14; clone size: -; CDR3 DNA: TGTGCCACCACGGGAGGGCGGACCGGGGAGCTGTTTTTT; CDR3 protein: CATTGGRTGELFF
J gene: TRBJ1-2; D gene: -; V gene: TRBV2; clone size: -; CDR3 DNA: TGTGCCAGCATTGAACAGGGCTGGAACTATGGCTACACCTTC; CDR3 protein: CASIEQGWNYGYTF
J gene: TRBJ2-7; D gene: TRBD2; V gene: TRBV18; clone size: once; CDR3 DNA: TGTGCCAGCTCACCACCGACTAGCGGGAGATGGTACGAGCAGTACTTC; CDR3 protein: CASSPPTSGRWYEQYF
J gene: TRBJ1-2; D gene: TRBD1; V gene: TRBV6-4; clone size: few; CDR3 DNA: TGTGCCAGCAGTGACTCCCAGGGGGCTGGCTACACCTTC; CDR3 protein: CASSDSQGAGYTF
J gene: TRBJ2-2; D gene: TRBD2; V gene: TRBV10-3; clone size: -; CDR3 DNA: TGTGCCATCAAGAGACTAGCGGGACTAGACACCGGGGAGCTGTTTTTT; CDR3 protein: CAIKRLAGLDTGELFF
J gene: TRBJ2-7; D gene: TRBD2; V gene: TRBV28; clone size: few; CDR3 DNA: TGTGCCGGGTCGGCGGGAGGGCCTTACTTTTACGAGCAGTACTTC; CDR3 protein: CAGSAGGPYFYEQYF
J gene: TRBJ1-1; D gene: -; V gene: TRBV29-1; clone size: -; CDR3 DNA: TGCAGCGTCCAGGGGACTGAAGCTTTCTTT; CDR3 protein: CSVQGTEAFF
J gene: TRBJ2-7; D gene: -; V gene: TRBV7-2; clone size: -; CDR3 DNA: TGTGCCAGCAGCTTAAGGGGGAGGGTTGGGACCTACGAGCAGTACTTC; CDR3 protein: CASSLRGRVGTYEQYF
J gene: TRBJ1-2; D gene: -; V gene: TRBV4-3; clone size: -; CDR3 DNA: TGCGCCAGCAGTCGACAGGAGCAGTCCTATGGCTACACCTTC; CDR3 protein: CASSRQEQSYGYTF
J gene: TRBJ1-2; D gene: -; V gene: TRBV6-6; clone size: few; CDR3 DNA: TGTGCCAGCAGTTACTCGGCAGGGCGGTGGTATGGCTACACCTTC; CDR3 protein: CASSYSAGRWYGYTF
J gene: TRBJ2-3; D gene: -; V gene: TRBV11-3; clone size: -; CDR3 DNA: TGTGCCAGCAGCTTAGTCGCAGGCCACACAGATACGCAGTATTTT; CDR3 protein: CASSLVAGHTDTQYF
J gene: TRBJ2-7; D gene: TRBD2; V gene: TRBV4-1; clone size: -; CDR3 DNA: TGCGCCAGCAGCCAGGGGACTAGCCAAAGCTCCTACGAGCAGTACTTC; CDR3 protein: CASSQGTSQSSYEQYF
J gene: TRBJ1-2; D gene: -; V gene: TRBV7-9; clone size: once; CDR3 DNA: TGTGCCAGCAGCTCGGGGGGCGGCTACACCTTC; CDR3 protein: CASSSGGGYTF
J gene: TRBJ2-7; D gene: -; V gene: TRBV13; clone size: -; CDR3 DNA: TGTGCCAGCAGCCTAGGACTGAACTCCTACGAGCAGTACTTC; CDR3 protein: CASSLGLNSYEQYF
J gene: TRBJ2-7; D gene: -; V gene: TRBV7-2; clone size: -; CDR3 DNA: TGTGCCAGCAGCTTAGGCGGGGTACCCTACGAGCAGTACTTC; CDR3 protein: CASSLGGVPYEQYF
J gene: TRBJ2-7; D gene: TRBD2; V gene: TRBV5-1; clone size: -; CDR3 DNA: TGCGCCAGCAGCGCGGGACTAGCGCGTCGGGAGCAGTACTTC; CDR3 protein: CASSAGLARREQYF
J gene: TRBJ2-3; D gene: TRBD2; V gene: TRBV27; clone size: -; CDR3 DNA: TGTGCCAGCAGTTGGACTAGCGGAGGCACAGATACGCAGTATTTT; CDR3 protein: CASSWTSGGTDTQYF
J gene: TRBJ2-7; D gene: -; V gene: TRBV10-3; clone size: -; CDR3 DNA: TGTGCCATCAGTGAGTCGATGCAGGGGGGCCACGAGCAGTACTTC; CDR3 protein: CAISESMQGGHEQYF
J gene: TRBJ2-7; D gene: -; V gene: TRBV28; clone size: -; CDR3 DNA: TGTGCCAGCAGTTTATGGTTTGGCGACTACGTAGGAACCTCCTACGAGCAGTACTTC; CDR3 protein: CASSLWFGDYVGTSYEQYF
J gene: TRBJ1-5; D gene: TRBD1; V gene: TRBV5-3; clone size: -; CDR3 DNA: TGTGCCAGAAAGGGGGCCGGCAATCAGCCCCAGCATTTT; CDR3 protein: CARKGAGNQPQHF
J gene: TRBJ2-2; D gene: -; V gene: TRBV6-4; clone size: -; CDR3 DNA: TGTGCCAGCAGTGACTCGGAGGGGGGGGAGCTGTTTTTT; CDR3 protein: CASSDSEGGELFF
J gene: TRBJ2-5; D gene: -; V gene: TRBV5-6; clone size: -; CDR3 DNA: TGTGCCAGCAGCTTGGCCGGGGGAGGGGGTAGAGAGACCCAGTACTTC; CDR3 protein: CASSLAGGGGRETQYF
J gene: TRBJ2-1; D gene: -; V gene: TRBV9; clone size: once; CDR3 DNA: TGTGCCAGCAGCGCCTGGACTACTTCCTACAATGAGCAGTTCTTC; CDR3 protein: CASSAWTTSYNEQFF